This TCR beta chain appears in the sequencing data of a study of human T cells and chemical hapten exposure. TCRdb used MiXCR to reprocess the RACE reads, holding one entry per CDR3 protein. This repertoire shows about 98,000 distinct CDR3 sequences, roughly a tenth found once; its top ten account for 3.1%. The sample's time point: pre-sensitization, week 0. Treatment reported: therapeutic diphenylcyclopropenone sensitization with weekly scalp DPC. This clonotype was found a few times. The CDR3 runs 15 residues. Germline loops: CDR1 SEHNR, CDR2 FQNEAQ (reference sequence). Trimming removed 5 bases at V and 5 bases at J, with 13 bases between.

This chain uses TRBV7-9 with TRBJ2-6, with D perhaps matching TRBD2 (6 bases). This TCR was recovered from a woman aged 55-69 years with alopecia areata. Some clones in this sample may be carry-over from other donors' samples. Sequenced here: whole blood, sampled in connection with sensitization to the hapten diphenylcyclopropenone (DPC). DNA for the CDR3: TGTGCCAGCAGCGTGGGGGGATGGAGGGCCAACGTCCTGACTTTC. Protein: CASSVGGWRANVLTF.